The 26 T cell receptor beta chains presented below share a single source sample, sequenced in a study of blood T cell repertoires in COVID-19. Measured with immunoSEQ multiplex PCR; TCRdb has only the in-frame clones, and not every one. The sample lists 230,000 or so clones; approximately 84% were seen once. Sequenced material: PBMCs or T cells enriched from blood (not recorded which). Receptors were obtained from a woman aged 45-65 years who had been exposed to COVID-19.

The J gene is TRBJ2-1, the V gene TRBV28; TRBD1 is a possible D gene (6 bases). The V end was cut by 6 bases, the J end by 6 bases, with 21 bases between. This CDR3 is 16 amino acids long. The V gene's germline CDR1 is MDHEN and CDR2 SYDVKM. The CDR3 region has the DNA TGTGCCAGCAGGCTGCCGCCCGGGACACCCGGCAATGAGCAGTTCTTC. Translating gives CASRLPPGTPGNEQFF.

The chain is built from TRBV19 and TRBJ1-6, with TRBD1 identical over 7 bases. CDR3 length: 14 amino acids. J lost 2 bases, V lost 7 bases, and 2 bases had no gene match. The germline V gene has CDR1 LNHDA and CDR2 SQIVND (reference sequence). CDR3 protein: CASKGTAYNSPLHF. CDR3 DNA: TGTGCCAGTAAAGGGACAGCCTATAATTCACCCCTCCACTTT. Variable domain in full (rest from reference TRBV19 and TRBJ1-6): DGGITQSPKYLFRKEGQNVTLSCEQNLNHDAMYWYRQDPGQGLRLIYYSQIVNDFQKGDIAEGYSVSREKKESFPLTVTSAQKNPTAFYLCASKGTAYNSPLHFGNGTRLTVT.

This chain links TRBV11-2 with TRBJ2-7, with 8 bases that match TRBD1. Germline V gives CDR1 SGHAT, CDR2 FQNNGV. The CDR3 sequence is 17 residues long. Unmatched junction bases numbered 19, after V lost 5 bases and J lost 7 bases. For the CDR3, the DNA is TGTGCCAGCAGCCCTACCCTAGACAGGGGACGTAGCGAAGAGCAGTACTTC. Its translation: CASSPTLDRGRSEEQYF.

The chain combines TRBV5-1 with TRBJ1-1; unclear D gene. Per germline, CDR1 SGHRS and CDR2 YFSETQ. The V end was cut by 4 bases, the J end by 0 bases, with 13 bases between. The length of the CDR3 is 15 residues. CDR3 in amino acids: CASSPNPGMNTEAFF. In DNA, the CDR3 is TGCGCCAGCAGCCCTAATCCGGGGATGAACACTGAAGCTTTCTTT.

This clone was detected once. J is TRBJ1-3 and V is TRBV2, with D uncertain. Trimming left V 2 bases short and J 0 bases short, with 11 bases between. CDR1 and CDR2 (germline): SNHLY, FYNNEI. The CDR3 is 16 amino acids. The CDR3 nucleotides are TGTGCCAGCAGTGAATATGACATCACCTCTGGAAACACCATATATTTT. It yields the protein CASSEYDITSGNTIYF.

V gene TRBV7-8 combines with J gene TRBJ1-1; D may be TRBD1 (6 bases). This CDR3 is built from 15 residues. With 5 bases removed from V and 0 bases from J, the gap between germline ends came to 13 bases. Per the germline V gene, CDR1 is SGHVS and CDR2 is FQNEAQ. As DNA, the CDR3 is TGTGCCAGCAGCCCTCCAGGGGTTCTGAACACTGAAGCTTTCTTT. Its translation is CASSPPGVLNTEAFF.

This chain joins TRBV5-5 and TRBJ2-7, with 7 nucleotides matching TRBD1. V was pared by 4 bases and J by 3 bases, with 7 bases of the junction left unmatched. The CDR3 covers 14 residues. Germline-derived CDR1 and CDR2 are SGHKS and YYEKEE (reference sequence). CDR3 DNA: TGTGCCAGCAGCCCCGCACGACAGGGCTACGAGCAGTACTTC. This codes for CASSPARQGYEQYF.

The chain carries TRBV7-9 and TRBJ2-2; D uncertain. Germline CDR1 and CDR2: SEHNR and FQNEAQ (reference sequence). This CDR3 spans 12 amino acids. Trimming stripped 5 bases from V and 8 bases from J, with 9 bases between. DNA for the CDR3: TGTGCCAGCAGCCCCGACTGGGGGGAGCTGTTTTTT. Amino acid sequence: CASSPDWGELFF.

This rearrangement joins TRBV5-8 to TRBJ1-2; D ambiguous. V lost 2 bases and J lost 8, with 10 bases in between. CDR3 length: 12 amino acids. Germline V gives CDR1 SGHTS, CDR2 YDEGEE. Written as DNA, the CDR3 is TGTGCCAGCAGCTTCACCACTTGGGGCTACACCTTC. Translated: CASSFTTWGYTF.

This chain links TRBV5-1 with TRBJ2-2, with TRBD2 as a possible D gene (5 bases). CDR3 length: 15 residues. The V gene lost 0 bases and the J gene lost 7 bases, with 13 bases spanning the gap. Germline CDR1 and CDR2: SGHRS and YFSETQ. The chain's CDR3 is CASSLAVGSNGELFF. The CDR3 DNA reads TGCGCCAGCAGCTTGGCCGTGGGGAGTAACGGGGAGCTGTTTTTT.

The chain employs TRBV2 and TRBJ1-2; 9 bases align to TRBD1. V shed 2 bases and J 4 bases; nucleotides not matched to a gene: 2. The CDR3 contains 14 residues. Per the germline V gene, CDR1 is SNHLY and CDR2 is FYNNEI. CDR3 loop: CASSERTGAYGYTF. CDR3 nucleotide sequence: TGTGCCAGCAGTGAACGGACAGGGGCCTATGGCTACACCTTC.

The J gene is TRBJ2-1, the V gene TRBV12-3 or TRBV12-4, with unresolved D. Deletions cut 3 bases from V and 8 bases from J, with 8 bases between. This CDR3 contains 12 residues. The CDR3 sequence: CASSLALHEQFF. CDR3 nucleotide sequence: TGTGCCAGCAGTTTGGCCTTACATGAGCAGTTCTTC.

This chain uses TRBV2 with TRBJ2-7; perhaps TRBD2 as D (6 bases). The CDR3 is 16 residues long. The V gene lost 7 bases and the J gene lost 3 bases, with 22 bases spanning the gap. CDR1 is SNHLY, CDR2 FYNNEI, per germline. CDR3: CASTPSPGRGSYEQYF. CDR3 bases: TGTGCCAGCACTCCATCTCCGGGACGGGGGAGCTACGAGCAGTACTTC.

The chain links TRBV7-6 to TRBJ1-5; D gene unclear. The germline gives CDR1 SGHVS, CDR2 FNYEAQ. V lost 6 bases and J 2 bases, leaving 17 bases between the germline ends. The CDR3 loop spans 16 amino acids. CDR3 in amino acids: CASSSPEADGNQPQHF. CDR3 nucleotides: TGTGCCAGCAGTTCCCCCGAGGCAGATGGCAATCAGCCCCAGCATTTT.

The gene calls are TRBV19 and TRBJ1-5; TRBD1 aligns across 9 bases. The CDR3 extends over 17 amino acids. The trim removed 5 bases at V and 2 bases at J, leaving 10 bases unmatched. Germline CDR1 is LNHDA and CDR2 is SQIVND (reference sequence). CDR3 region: CASSVLQGAGGNQPQHF. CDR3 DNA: TGTGCCAGTAGTGTTCTACAGGGGGCAGGTGGCAATCAGCCCCAGCATTTT.

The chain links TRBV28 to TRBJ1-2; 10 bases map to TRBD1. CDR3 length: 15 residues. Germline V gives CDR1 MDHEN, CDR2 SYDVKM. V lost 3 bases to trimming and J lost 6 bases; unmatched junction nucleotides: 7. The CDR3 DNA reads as TGTGCCAGCAGTTTCCGGGACAGGGGTCTCCATGGCTACACCTTC. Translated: CASSFRDRGLHGYTF.

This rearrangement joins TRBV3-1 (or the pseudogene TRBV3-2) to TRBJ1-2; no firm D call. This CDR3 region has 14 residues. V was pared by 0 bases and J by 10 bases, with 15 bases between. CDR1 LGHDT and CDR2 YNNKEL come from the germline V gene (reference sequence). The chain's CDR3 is CASSQDLVVRFYTF. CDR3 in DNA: TGTGCCAGCAGCCAAGATTTGGTCGTGCGGTTCTACACCTTC.

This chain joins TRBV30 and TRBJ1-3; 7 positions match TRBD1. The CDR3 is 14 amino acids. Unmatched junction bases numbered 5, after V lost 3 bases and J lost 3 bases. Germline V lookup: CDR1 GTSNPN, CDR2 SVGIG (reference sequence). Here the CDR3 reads CAWRPGTVGNTIYF. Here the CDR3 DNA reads TGTGCCTGGAGGCCAGGGACAGTTGGAAACACCATATATTTT.

In nucleotides, the CDR3 is TGTGCCAGCGTTGGACATGGAAGAGAGACCCAGTACTTC. Its translation is CASVGHGRETQYF. This chain joins TRBV12-3 or TRBV12-4 and TRBJ2-5; tentative D call: TRBD1 (5 bases). The CDR3 covers 13 residues. Trimming shortened V by 8 bases and J by 4 bases, and 14 bases separated the two germline ends.

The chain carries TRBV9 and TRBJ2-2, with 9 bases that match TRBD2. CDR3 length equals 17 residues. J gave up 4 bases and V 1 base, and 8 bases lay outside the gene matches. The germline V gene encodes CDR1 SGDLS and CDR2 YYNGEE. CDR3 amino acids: CASSVSSGGLRTGELFF. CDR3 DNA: TGTGCCAGCAGCGTATCCAGCGGGGGGCTTCGCACCGGGGAGCTGTTTTTT.

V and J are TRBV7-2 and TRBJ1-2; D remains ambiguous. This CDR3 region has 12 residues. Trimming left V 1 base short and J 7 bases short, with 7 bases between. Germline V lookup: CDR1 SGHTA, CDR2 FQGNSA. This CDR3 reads CASSLDSVGYTF. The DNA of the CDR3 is TGTGCCAGCAGCTTAGATAGTGTTGGCTACACCTTC.

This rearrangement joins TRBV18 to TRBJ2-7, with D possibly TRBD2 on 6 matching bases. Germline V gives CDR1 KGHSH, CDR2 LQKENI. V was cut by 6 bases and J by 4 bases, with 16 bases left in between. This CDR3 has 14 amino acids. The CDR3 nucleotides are TGTGCCAGCTCGCGTCCGGGGGACCTGTACGAGCAGTACTTC. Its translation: CASSRPGDLYEQYF.

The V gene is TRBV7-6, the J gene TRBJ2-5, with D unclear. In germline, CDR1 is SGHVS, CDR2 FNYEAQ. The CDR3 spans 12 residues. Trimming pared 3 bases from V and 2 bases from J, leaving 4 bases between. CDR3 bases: TGTGCCAGCAGCTTGGCACAAGAGACCCAGTACTTC. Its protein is CASSLAQETQYF.

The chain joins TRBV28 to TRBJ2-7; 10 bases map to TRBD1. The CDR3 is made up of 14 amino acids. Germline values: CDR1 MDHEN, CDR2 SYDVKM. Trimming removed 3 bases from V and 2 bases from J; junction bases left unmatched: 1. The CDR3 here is CASSLGTGAYEQYF. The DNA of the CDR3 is TGTGCCAGCAGTTTGGGGACAGGGGCCTACGAGCAGTACTTC.

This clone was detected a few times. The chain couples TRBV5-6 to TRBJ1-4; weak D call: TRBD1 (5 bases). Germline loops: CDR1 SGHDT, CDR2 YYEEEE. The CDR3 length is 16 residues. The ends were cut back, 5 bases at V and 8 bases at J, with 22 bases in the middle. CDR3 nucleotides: TGTGCCAGCAGTCGTTTAGTGGGGGGAAAGGGCGAAAAACTGTTTTTT. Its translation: CASSRLVGGKGEKLFF.

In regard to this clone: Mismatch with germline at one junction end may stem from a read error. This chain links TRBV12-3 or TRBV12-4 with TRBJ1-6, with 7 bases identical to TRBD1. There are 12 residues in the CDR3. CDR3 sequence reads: CASSLGQAPLHF. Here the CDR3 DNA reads TGTGCCAGCAGCCTCGGACAGGCACCACTCCACTTT.